These T cell receptor beta chains were read from a single sample in a study of siplizumab effects on memory and regulatory T cells. The data were produced by immunoSEQ multiplex PCR, yet TCRdb's version contains in-frame clones alone and is incomplete. Among around 83,000 clones listed, over 80% were seen once. The sequencing input was CD4+ T cells sorted from blood. Receptors originate from a human donor in good health. Both conserved end residues are part of each CDR3. D genes are given only for firm matches. Clone size is shown for a subset of rows, as once, few, many or a class of expanded clone.

size: -; J: TRBJ2-4; D: -; length: 15; V: TRBV4-1; DNA: TGCGCCAGCAGCCAAATTGGGTTGGCCAAAAACATTCAGTACTTC; CDR3: CASSQIGLAKNIQYF
size: -; J: TRBJ2-5; D: -; length: 13; V: TRBV7-3; DNA: TGTGCCAGCAGCCGGTCGGGCCAAGAGACCCAGTACTTC; CDR3: CASSRSGQETQYF
size: -; J: TRBJ2-5; D: -; length: 14; V: TRBV2; DNA: TGTGCCAGCAGTAGCGACACAGAAAAAGAGACCCAGTACTTC; CDR3: CASSSDTEKETQYF
size: -; J: TRBJ2-7; D: TRBD2; length: 15; V: TRBV27; DNA: TGTGCCAGCAGAGAATCAGCGGGAGTTTCCTACGAGCAGTACTTC; CDR3: CASRESAGVSYEQYF
size: -; J: TRBJ2-3; D: TRBD2; length: 17; V: TRBV4-3; DNA: TGCGCCAGCAGCCAAGATCTGGAACTAGCGGGACCAGATACGCAGTATTTT; CDR3: CASSQDLELAGPDTQYF
size: -; J: TRBJ2-3; D: -; length: 16; V: TRBV7-3; DNA: TGTGCCAGCAGCTTAACATCCTCTAGTCTCACAGATACGCAGTATTTT; CDR3: CASSLTSSSLTDTQYF
size: once; J: TRBJ2-3; D: TRBD2; length: 19; V: TRBV7-8; DNA: TGTGCCAGCAGCACCCGATTAGCGGGAGGGCCGATAGACACAGATACGCAGTATTTT; CDR3: CASSTRLAGGPIDTDTQYF
size: -; J: TRBJ2-4; D: -; length: 14; V: TRBV28; DNA: TGTGCCAGCAGCGAGACGTGGGCTGGAAACATTCAGTACTTC; CDR3: CASSETWAGNIQYF
size: -; J: TRBJ2-7; D: -; length: 14; V: TRBV7-2; DNA: TGTGCCAGCAGCGCCGGGTTTAGCTCCTACGAGCAGTACTTC; CDR3: CASSAGFSSYEQYF
size: -; J: TRBJ1-3; D: -; length: 15; V: TRBV30; DNA: TGTGCCTGGAGTGAACAGGTTTTCTCTGGAAACACCATATATTTT; CDR3: CAWSEQVFSGNTIYF
size: -; J: TRBJ2-7; D: -; length: 13; V: TRBV7-9; DNA: TGTGCCAGCAGCTTGTTGACTGGTCACGAGCAGTACTTC; CDR3: CASSLLTGHEQYF
size: -; J: TRBJ2-3; D: TRBD2; length: 20; V: TRBV11-3; DNA: TGTGCCAGCAGCTTTAGGGAGGGGCTTACCAGGTCTTGGGGCACAGATACGCAGTATTTT; CDR3: CASSFREGLTRSWGTDTQYF
size: once; J: TRBJ1-1; D: TRBD1; length: 15; V: TRBV19; DNA: TGTGCCAGTAGCCCGACAGGGCCCCCGAACACTGAAGCTTTCTTT; CDR3: CASSPTGPPNTEAFF
size: -; J: TRBJ2-1; D: TRBD2; length: 15; V: TRBV23-1; DNA: TGCGCCAGCGTCCCCACTAGCGGGAGATGGAGTGAGCAGTTCTTC; CDR3: CASVPTSGRWSEQFF
size: once; J: TRBJ1-1; D: TRBD1; length: 15; V: TRBV4-1; DNA: TGCGCCAGCAGCCACAGTAGGGACAGGAACACTGAAGCTTTCTTT; CDR3: CASSHSRDRNTEAFF
size: -; J: TRBJ2-3; D: -; length: 15; V: TRBV5-4; DNA: TGTGCCAGCAGTACCGCCTCCTGGGGGACAGATACGCAGTATTTT; CDR3: CASSTASWGTDTQYF
size: -; J: TRBJ1-1; D: -; length: 12; V: TRBV21-1; DNA: TGTGCCAGCAGCAAGCCCTACACTGAAGCTTTCTTT; CDR3: CASSKPYTEAFF
size: -; J: TRBJ2-5; D: -; length: 13; V: TRBV10-3; DNA: TGTGCCATCAGTGTTACTAGCCAAGAGACCCAGTACTTC; CDR3: CAISVTSQETQYF
size: -; J: TRBJ1-5; D: -; length: 15; V: TRBV15; DNA: TGTGCCACCAGCAGAGGCGCAATAGGCAATCAGCCCCAGCATTTT; CDR3: CATSRGAIGNQPQHF
size: once; J: TRBJ1-1; D: TRBD1; length: 15; V: TRBV6-5; DNA: TGTGCCAGCAGCATAAATGGACAGGGTACAGCTGAAGCTTTCTTT; CDR3: CASSINGQGTAEAFF
size: -; J: TRBJ1-3; D: -; length: 14; V: TRBV19; DNA: TGTGCCAGTAGTGACCCAGGAATAAGATACACCATATATTTT; CDR3: CASSDPGIRYTIYF
size: -; J: TRBJ2-7; D: -; length: 16; V: TRBV7-8; DNA: TGTGCCAGCAGCTTAGCGCGCCCGGGAGAGGGCTACGAGCAGTACTTC; CDR3: CASSLARPGEGYEQYF
size: -; J: TRBJ2-1; D: TRBD1; length: 16; V: TRBV9; DNA: TGTGCCAGCAGCGCGGGACAGGGGACCCCTTCCTACGAGCAGTTCTTC; CDR3: CASSAGQGTPSYEQFF
size: -; J: TRBJ2-2; D: -; length: 14; V: TRBV11-3; DNA: TGTGCCAGCAGCTTAGTGGGGAACACCGGGGAGCTGTTTTTT; CDR3: CASSLVGNTGELFF
size: few; J: TRBJ2-6; D: -; length: 12; V: TRBV11-2; DNA: TGTGCCAGCAGCTCAGATACCAACGTCCTGACTTTC; CDR3: CASSSDTNVLTF
size: -; J: TRBJ2-3; D: TRBD1; length: 14; V: TRBV7-9; DNA: TGTGCCAGCAGCTTGGGACAGGGCTTAGATACGCAGTATTTT; CDR3: CASSLGQGLDTQYF
size: -; J: TRBJ2-1; D: TRBD1; length: 14; V: TRBV4-1; DNA: TGCGCCAGCAGCCACCGGGACAGCCTTGAAGAGCAGTTCTTC; CDR3: CASSHRDSLEEQFF
size: -; J: TRBJ2-3; D: TRBD2; length: 15; V: TRBV6-4; DNA: TGTGCCAGCAGTCGGACTAGCGGGAGTGAAGATACGCAGTATTTT; CDR3: CASSRTSGSEDTQYF
size: once; J: TRBJ2-1; D: TRBD1; length: 12; V: TRBV11-3; DNA: TGTGCCAGCAGCTTAGCAGGGGGAGACACGTTCTTC; CDR3: CASSLAGGDTFF
size: -; J: TRBJ2-7; D: -; length: 14; V: TRBV21-1; DNA: TGTGCCAGCAGCATCCTAGCGGAGACCTACGAGCAGTACTTC; CDR3: CASSILAETYEQYF
size: -; J: TRBJ2-5; D: -; length: 12; V: TRBV29-1; DNA: TGCAGCGCCTCCGTCGCGCAAGAGACCCAGTACTTC; CDR3: CSASVAQETQYF
size: few; J: TRBJ2-1; D: -; length: 13; V: TRBV7-3; DNA: TGTGCCAGCAGCTCCCAGGGGGGAAGTGGGCAGTTCTTC; CDR3: CASSSQGGSGQFF
size: -; J: TRBJ2-2; D: -; length: 13; V: TRBV11-2; DNA: TGTGCCAGCAGCTTATGGGCCGTCGGGGAGCTGTTTTTT; CDR3: CASSLWAVGELFF